Listed below are T cell receptor beta chains from one sample, sequenced in a study of blood T cells in healthy people across ages. MiXCR was run by TCRdb on the 5' RACE reads, yielding one entry per CDR3 protein. The table shows 760,000 or so distinct CDR3 sequences, with more than 20% occurring only once. A further study also used this sample, focusing on T cells of mothers and their children.

The sequenced material came from blood. The receptors were sampled from a boy aged 10-17 years in good health. Each CDR3 is given with its conserved first and last residue. The D gene is left open where the match is weak. Expanded clones are given a class, and other clones once, few, many or no size at all.

J	size	D	V	CDR3	DNA
TRBJ2-1	-	TRBD2	TRBV6-6	CASSYSGTSGGVEQFF	TGTGCCAGCAGTTACTCAGGGACTAGCGGGGGAGTTGAGCAGTTCTTC
TRBJ2-5	-	TRBD2	TRBV20-1	CSASGRADETQYF	TGCAGTGCTAGCGGGAGGGCCGATGAGACCCAGTACTTC
TRBJ2-1	-	TRBD2	TRBV2	CASSEAQAGDYNEQFF	TGTGCCAGCAGTGAAGCGCAAGCGGGAGACTACAATGAGCAGTTCTTC
TRBJ2-4	few	-	TRBV7-9	CASSAVVNIQYF	TGTGCCAGCAGCGCCGTCGTAAACATTCAGTACTTC
TRBJ1-2	few	-	TRBV29-1	CSVEGAGANYGYTF	TGCAGCGTTGAAGGGGCAGGGGCAAACTATGGCTACACCTTC
TRBJ2-1	few	TRBD1	TRBV6-5	CASSPIQGLEQFF	TGTGCCAGCAGCCCTATACAGGGGCTTGAGCAGTTCTTC
TRBJ2-5	-	TRBD2	TRBV4-3	CASSQIGGEETQYF	TGCGCCAGCAGCCAAATCGGGGGGGAAGAGACCCAGTACTTC
TRBJ2-5	few	-	TRBV29-1	CSLEDNQETQYF	TGCAGCTTGGAGGACAACCAAGAGACCCAGTACTTC
TRBJ2-7	few	-	TRBV4-3	CASSQDVAGASYEQYF	TGCGCCAGCAGCCAAGATGTTGCGGGGGCCTCCTACGAGCAGTACTTC
TRBJ1-3	-	TRBD1	TRBV7-2	CASSTNRGTGNTIYF	TGTGCCAGCAGCACCAACAGGGGTACTGGAAACACCATATATTTT
TRBJ2-1	few	TRBD2	TRBV3-1	CASSLSSGMKGHEQFF	TGTGCCAGCAGCCTATCGAGCGGGATGAAAGGCCATGAGCAGTTCTTC
TRBJ2-1	few	-	TRBV7-2	CANSFFSYNEQFF	TGTGCCAACAGCTTCTTCTCCTACAATGAGCAGTTCTTC
TRBJ2-7	-	-	TRBV5-6	CASSLSLGSEQYF	TGTGCCAGCAGCTTGAGCCTAGGCAGCGAGCAGTACTTC
TRBJ1-4	many	TRBD1	TRBV6-6	CASSYSTGGEKLFF	TGTGCCAGCAGTTACTCCACAGGGGGTGAAAAACTGTTTTTT
TRBJ1-2	few	-	TRBV20-1	CSARAKSGYTF	TGCAGTGCTAGAGCGAAGTCTGGCTACACCTTC
TRBJ1-2	-	-	TRBV24-1	CATSDLDSYGYTF	TGTGCCACCAGTGACCTTGACAGCTATGGCTACACCTTC
TRBJ1-5	-	-	TRBV7-9	CASSRGNTDQPQHF	TGTGCCAGCAGCCGGGGGAACACGGACCAGCCCCAGCATTTT
TRBJ2-1	-	-	TRBV4-2	CASSQERRRNEQFF	TGTGCCAGCAGCCAAGAGAGACGCCGGAATGAGCAGTTCTTC
TRBJ2-2	-	-	TRBV20-1	CSASTGSIATGELFF	TGCAGTGCTAGTACCGGATCTATCGCCACCGGGGAGCTGTTTTTT
TRBJ2-5	few	TRBD2	TRBV7-6	CASSLAGIAGIQETQYF	TGTGCCAGCAGCTTAGCTGGAATAGCGGGGATACAAGAGACCCAGTACTTC
TRBJ2-7	-	-	TRBV7-8	CASSLTGIDYEQYF	TGTGCCAGCAGCTTGACAGGTATAGACTACGAGCAGTACTTC
TRBJ1-3	-	TRBD1	TRBV28	CASSERGLGGNTIYF	TGTGCCAGCAGTGAGAGGGGGCTAGGTGGAAACACCATATATTTT
TRBJ2-3	-	TRBD2	TRBV20-1	CSATSGRRESTDTQYF	TGCAGTGCTACTAGCGGGAGGCGCGAAAGCACAGATACGCAGTATTTT
TRBJ1-1	few	-	TRBV6-6	CASSYSKERGSMNTEAFF	TGTGCCAGCAGTTACTCGAAGGAGCGAGGAAGCATGAACACTGAAGCTTTCTTT
TRBJ2-5	-	-	TRBV5-1	CASSLEANTQETQYF	TGCGCCAGCAGCTTGGAGGCCAATACCCAAGAGACCCAGTACTTC
TRBJ2-5	few	TRBD2	TRBV12-5	CASGSTSGNQETQYF	TGTGCTAGTGGTTCCACTAGCGGGAACCAAGAGACCCAGTACTTC
TRBJ2-7	few	TRBD2	TRBV28	CASSPTPTSERNHEQYF	TGTGCCAGCAGCCCTACTCCGACTAGCGAGAGAAACCACGAGCAGTACTTC
TRBJ1-5	few	TRBD1	TRBV4-1	CASSMDTGQGLQPQHF	TGCGCCAGCAGCATGGACACGGGACAGGGCTTGCAGCCCCAGCATTTT
TRBJ2-3	few	TRBD2	TRBV12-3/TRBV12-4	CASSLVPWTSGGNTQYF	TGTGCCAGCAGTTTAGTCCCTTGGACTAGCGGGGGAAATACGCAGTATTTT
TRBJ1-6	-	-	TRBV12-3/TRBV12-4	CASSPRGAQAGSPLRF	TGTGCCAGCAGTCCCCGAGGGGCCCAGGCTGGTTCACCCCTCCGCTTT
TRBJ2-7	-	-	TRBV5-5	CASSWGTADEQYF	TGTGCCAGCAGCTGGGGGACGGCCGACGAGCAGTACTTC
TRBJ1-4	-	-	TRBV6-5	CASSIQHNEKLFF	TGTGCCAGCAGTATACAGCATAATGAAAAACTGTTTTTT
TRBJ2-3	few	-	TRBV6-2/TRBV6-3	CASSVELGSDTQYF	TGTGCCAGCAGTGTGGAACTGGGGTCAGATACGCAGTATTTT
TRBJ2-7	-	-	TRBV28	CASSSIGTYEQYF	TGTGCCAGCAGCAGCATCGGGACCTACGAGCAGTACTTC
TRBJ2-5	few	-	TRBV25-1	CASSVPTAEETQYF	TGTGCCAGCAGTGTGCCGACCGCCGAAGAGACCCAGTACTTC
TRBJ1-1	few	-	TRBV6-5	CASSLQGAMNTEAFF	TGTGCCAGCAGTCTACAGGGTGCCATGAACACTGAAGCTTTCTTT
TRBJ2-7	-	-	TRBV5-1	CASSLEGSVVNEQYF	TGCGCCAGCAGCTTGGAGGGTTCCGTTGTAAACGAGCAGTACTTC
TRBJ2-1	few	TRBD1	TRBV7-8	CASLEQGNEQFF	TGTGCCAGCTTGGAACAGGGGAATGAGCAGTTCTTC
TRBJ2-5	-	-	TRBV7-9	CASRDSPRETQYF	TGTGCCAGCAGAGACAGTCCGCGAGAGACCCAGTACTTC
TRBJ2-1	few	TRBD2	TRBV7-6	CASSPLGTKFYNEQFF	TGTGCCAGCAGCCCCCTGGGGACTAAATTCTACAATGAGCAGTTCTTC
TRBJ1-4	many	-	TRBV7-9	CASFGNRGEKLFF	TGTGCCAGCTTCGGGAATCGGGGTGAAAAACTGTTTTTT
TRBJ2-7	-	-	TRBV2	CASSERTHFDYEQYF	TGTGCCAGCAGTGAAAGGACACACTTTGATTACGAGCAGTACTTC
TRBJ2-1	few	TRBD2	TRBV11-2	CASSLLAGGNYNEQFF	TGTGCCAGCAGCTTACTAGCGGGAGGTAACTACAATGAGCAGTTCTTC
TRBJ2-7	-	-	TRBV27	CASSFPSGEQYF	TGTGCCAGCAGTTTTCCTTCCGGCGAGCAGTACTTC
TRBJ2-1	few	-	TRBV27	CASSFAFYNEQFF	TGTGCCAGCAGTTTTGCATTTTACAATGAGCAGTTCTTC
TRBJ2-1	few	TRBD1	TRBV10-3	CAIRQGVNEQFF	TGTGCCATAAGACAGGGGGTGAATGAGCAGTTCTTC
TRBJ2-4	few	-	TRBV6-5	CASSNTGAKNIQYF	TGTGCCAGCAGTAACACAGGGGCCAAAAACATTCAGTACTTC
TRBJ2-7	few	TRBD2	TRBV20-1	CSARSSGRTYEQYF	TGCAGTGCTAGGTCTAGCGGGAGGACCTACGAGCAGTACTTC
TRBJ1-5	-	-	TRBV15	CATSRELKGSSQPQHF	TGTGCCACCAGCAGAGAGTTGAAGGGTTCGAGTCAGCCCCAGCATTTT
TRBJ2-5	few	-	TRBV7-2	CASSLEEGWGETQYF	TGTGCCAGCAGCTTAGAGGAGGGCTGGGGAGAGACCCAGTACTTC
TRBJ1-5	few	-	TRBV12-3/TRBV12-4	CASSRQVDSNQPQHF	TGTGCCAGCAGCCGTCAGGTTGACAGCAATCAGCCCCAGCATTTT